This TCR beta chain derives from a study of molecular identifiers for immune sequencing clone quantification. Overall study context: Four of five RNA aliquots from roughly 21,000 or 96,000 naive CD8 T cells were sequenced. Whole-study findings and limits: With a barcode shared among identical TCR molecules, highly expanded clone sizes could be underestimated.

CDR3 size: 15 residues. Germline V gives CDR1 MGHRA, CDR2 YSYEKL. V was cut by 4 bases and J by 4 bases, with 16 bases left in between. In TCRdb, the PCR reads were re-called with MiXCR into one record per CDR3 protein. The sample lists approximately 40,000 distinct CDR3 sequences, 20% to 25% seen once, with 0.85% to 1% in the top ten. It was from about 21,000 to 970,000 sorted cells, with 10%, 30% or 50% RNA, that naive CD8 libraries came. This clonotype has at least ten counts. Its antigen is unknown. This TCR derives from a human donor in good health. Some libraries in this study had Jurkat cell RNA spiked in. Source material: naive CD8+ T cells from blood, with Jurkat cell RNA spiked in. Subset in this sample: FACS-sorted CD8+CD4-CCR7+CD45RA+ naive T cells. The chain links TRBV4-1 to TRBJ2-5; D possibly corresponds to TRBD1 (6 bases). This CDR3 is CASSPQWGLRETQYF. The CDR3 region has the DNA TGCGCCAGCAGCCCCCAGTGGGGGCTCCGAGAGACCCAGTACTTC.